This T cell receptor beta chain was captured by sequencing in a study of Graves' ophthalmopathy and Graves' hyperthyroidism. Diagnosis was based on clinical symptoms, serum thyroxine, TRAb, thyroid ultrasound and orbital computed tomography. This clonotype was seen many times. Amplified material comprised TCR beta CDR3 regions derived from RNA transcripts. First-round RT-PCR employed HTBI primers, with a second-round multiplex PCR after it. TCRdb processed the multiplex PCR reads anew with MiXCR; each CDR3 protein has one entry. Of some 520,000 distinct CDR3 sequences in the sample, approximately 14% were seen once. The sample was blood. The clonotype was recovered from a woman younger than 45 with Graves' ophthalmopathy.

The CDR3 loop is CASSLAQGLYTEAFF. In DNA, the CDR3 is TGTGCCAGCAGTTTAGCGCAGGGTCTATACACTGAAGCTTTCTTT. This chain uses TRBV12-3 or TRBV12-4 with TRBJ1-1; tentatively, D is TRBD1 (5 bases). V lost 0 bases to trimming and J lost 3 bases, with 11 bases between them. CDR3 length: 15 residues.